The rows below give T cell receptor beta chains drawn from one sample of a study of CD8 T cells in ankylosing spondylitis. TCRdb itself ran the 5' RACE reads through MiXCR, one entry per CDR3 protein. The repertoire holds over 600,000 distinct CDR3 sequences, around 20% seen once, with about a fifth in the top ten. The sequenced sample consisted of blood, either unsorted or a sorted T cell fraction (not recorded which). All receptors come from a male donor with ankylosing spondylitis. CDR3s include the opening cysteine and the closing phenylalanine or tryptophan.

CDR3aa,v_gene
CAFRDRGNTGELFF,TRBV30
CSASSGRGDEQYF,TRBV20-1
CASSYLQLSIRRSNSPLHF,TRBV6-5
CASSWDSGDTQYF,TRBV2
CSVEVILAGAVDTQYF,TRBV29-1
CASSARGGSRAGELFF,TRBV9
CASSQVAYTEAFF,TRBV4-1
CASSLAHRGSYEQYF,TRBV5-5
CASRAGTASYGYTF,TRBV6-2/TRBV6-3
CASSLTTGPGNTIYF,TRBV6-1
CASSWDIGQPQHF,TRBV12-3/TRBV12-4
CASSLYRGLDTEAFF,TRBV7-9
CASSPVRGYNSPLHF,TRBV6-1
CASSLSRQVNTEAFF,TRBV12-3/TRBV12-4
CASSFGGDTDTQYF,TRBV28
CASSRRDFSYEQYF,TRBV6-2/TRBV6-3
CASSRGSGTLNEKLFF,TRBV6-1
CSARDRGRDQPQHF,TRBV20-1
CASSPRDSPYNEQFF,TRBV7-6
CASSPGPGNYNSPLHF,TRBV5-6
CSARLQGGTGNTIYF,TRBV20-1
CASAVREGYGYTF,TRBV12-3/TRBV12-4
CASSPHVGSSGSLYNEQFF,TRBV3-1
CASSLGAGPYNEQFF,TRBV7-8
CASSWSTGFSGNTIYF,TRBV7-9
CASSQDAMPSTDTQYF,TRBV4-3